These 27 T cell receptor beta chains were sequenced from one sample in a study of T cells after yellow fever vaccination. One entry per CDR3 protein results from TCRdb running MiXCR on the 5' RACE reads. This sample has more than 300,000 distinct CDR3 sequences; about 6.9% occur once, and the top ten carry 15% to 20%. Sequencing used PBMCs, obtained more than 35 days after the first yellow fever vaccination. These TCRs come from a man younger than 35 who received the YFV17D yellow fever vaccine.

The CDR3 here is CAGRTGYNEQFF. DNA for the CDR3: TGTGCCGGAAGGACAGGATACAATGAGCAGTTCTTC. The chain carries TRBV6-2 or TRBV6-3 and TRBJ2-1, with 7 bases identical to TRBD1. The CDR3 totals 12 residues. Germline V gene lookup returns CDR1 MNHEY and CDR2 SVGEGT. Germline trimming cut 11 bases from V and 4 bases from J; bases unmatched to any gene: 5.

The chain has TRBV12-3 or TRBV12-4 and TRBJ1-1; 8 bases fit TRBD1. The V gene end was trimmed by 8 bases and the J gene end by 2 bases; junction bases not matched to a gene: 4. The CDR3 length is 13 residues. The CDR3 region is CASVGTGNTEAFF. The CDR3 nucleotides read TGTGCCAGCGTGGGGACAGGCAACACTGAAGCTTTCTTT.

In this sample, this clonotype turned up many times. For the CDR3, the DNA is TGCAGTGCCTCCGGGACTAGCGGGGTCGTGGGACTGTTCTTC. Its protein product is CSASGTSGVVGLFF. This rearrangement joins TRBV20-1 to TRBJ2-1; 13 nucleotides agree with TRBD2. The V and J ends lost 6 bases and 15 bases, in that order; junction bases with no gene match: 14. The length of the CDR3 is 14 residues. Germline V gives CDR1 DFQATT, CDR2 SNEGSKA (reference sequence).

This clonotype was observed a handful of times. This chain links TRBV4-3 with TRBJ2-3, with TRBD1 matching over 8 bases. Germline V gene sequence: CDR1 LGHNA, CDR2 YSLEER. Trimming cost V 0 bases and J 4 bases; bases outside gene matches: 6. The CDR3 is 16 amino acids. As DNA, the CDR3 is TGCGCCAGCAGCCAAGAGGCAGGGGGCAAGGCAGATACGCAGTATTTT. It yields the protein CASSQEAGGKADTQYF.

The V and J genes are TRBV5-1 and TRBJ2-7, with D possibly matching TRBD1 (7 bases). CDR3 size: 14 residues. Trimming stripped 3 bases from V and 2 bases from J, with 12 bases between. CDR1 is SGHRS and CDR2 is YFSETQ in the germline V gene. The CDR3 region is CASSYPGGPYEQYF. The CDR3 nucleotides read TGCGCCAGCAGCTACCCAGGGGGGCCCTACGAGCAGTACTTC. The full variable domain, with the rest looked up from reference TRBV5-1 and TRBJ2-7, is KAGVTQTPRYLIKTRGQQVTLSCSPISGHRSVSWYQQTPGQGLQFLFEYFSETQRNKGNFPGRFSGRQFSNSRSEMNVSTLELGDSALYLCASSYPGGPYEQYFGPGTRLTVT.

In this sample, this clonotype turned up once. This chain uses TRBV5-1 with TRBJ2-1; D gene uncertain. CDR1 and CDR2 (germline): SGHRS, YFSETQ. The CDR3 has 14 amino acids. Trimming pared 4 bases from V and 1 base from J, leaving 9 bases between. CDR3: CASSATDSYNEQFF. DNA of the CDR3: TGCGCCAGCAGCGCAACAGATTCCTACAATGAGCAGTTCTTC.

This clonotype was found a few times. V and J are TRBV7-9 and TRBJ2-7; TRBD2 agrees at 9 bases. Germline loops: CDR1 SEHNR, CDR2 FQNEAQ (reference sequence). This CDR3 spans 15 amino acids. The junction had 7 bases not matched to a gene; V was cut back by 5 bases and J by 2 bases. CDR3 DNA sequence: TGTGCCAGCAGCCCGACTAGCGGACTGCCCTACGAGCAGTACTTC. It is translated as CASSPTSGLPYEQYF.

This clonotype was found many times. The chain is built from TRBV13 and TRBJ2-1; D gene ambiguous. Deletions cut 1 base from V and 7 bases from J, with 5 bases between. The CDR3 spans 12 residues. CDR1 and CDR2 (germline): PRHDT, FYEKMQ (reference sequence). The CDR3 loop reads CASSLAENEQFF. The CDR3 coding sequence is TGTGCCAGCAGCTTAGCAGAAAATGAGCAGTTCTTC. The variable domain in full, completed from reference TRBV13 and TRBJ2-1, reads AAGVIQSPRHLIKEKRETATLKCYPIPRHDTVYWYQQGPGQDPQFLISFYEKMQSDKGSIPDRFSAQQFSDYHSELNMSSLELGDSALYFCASSLAENEQFFGPGTRLTVL.

The CDR3 sequence is CASSLRPSSYEQYV. DNA for the CDR3: TGTGCCAGCAGCTTACGCCCCAGCTCCTACGAGCAGTACGTC. The chain couples TRBV7-2 to TRBJ2-7; D call uncertain. This CDR3 spans 14 amino acids. Trimming cost V 2 bases and J 0 bases, with 8 bases left between them. The germline V gene has CDR1 SGHTA and CDR2 FQGNSA.

This clonotype was recorded a few times. The chain is built from TRBV2 and TRBJ1-4, with 7 bases aligning to TRBD1. The CDR3 is 13 amino acids. Germline V CDR1 and CDR2: SNHLY, FYNNEI. Unmatched junction bases numbered 5, after V lost 7 bases and J lost 6 bases. The CDR3 protein is CASKLDRDEKLFF. In DNA, the CDR3 is TGTGCCAGCAAGCTCGACAGGGATGAAAAACTGTTTTTT. Variable domain in full (rest from reference TRBV2 and TRBJ1-4): EPEVTQTPSHQVTQMGQEVILRCVPISNHLYFYWYRQILGQKVEFLVSFYNNEISEKSEIFDDQFSVERPDGSNFTLKIRSTKLEDSAMYFCASKLDRDEKLFFGSGTQLSVL.

This chain links TRBV6-2 or TRBV6-3 with TRBJ2-5; no clear D gene. Trimming removed 6 bases at V and 5 bases at J, with 10 bases between. Germline assignment: CDR1 MNHEY and CDR2 SVGEGT. The CDR3 has 12 amino acids. The CDR3 DNA sequence: TGTGCCAGCAGCCAGTGGTTGGAGACCCAGTACTTC. It specifies CASSQWLETQYF.

The CDR3 region has the DNA TGTGCCACCAGTGACCCGCTCGGGACAGGGGAGACCGGGGAGCTGTTTTTT. Amino acids: CATSDPLGTGETGELFF. This chain joins TRBV24-1 and TRBJ2-2; 10 bases map to TRBD1. This CDR3 is built from 17 residues. CDR1 KGHDR and CDR2 SFDVKD come from the germline V gene. Trimming took 4 bases from V and 5 from J; bases not matched to a gene: 9.

This chain links TRBV4-2 with TRBJ1-1; TRBD1 matches at 8 bases. Germline V gene data show CDR1 as LGHNA and CDR2 as YNFKEQ. The ends lost 5 bases at V and 1 base at J; junction bases unmatched: 9. CDR3 length: 16 amino acids. This chain's CDR3 is CASSADRGARNTEAFF. CDR3 sequence (DNA): TGTGCCAGCAGCGCAGACAGGGGTGCACGGAACACTGAAGCTTTCTTT.

This clonotype came up a few times. This rearrangement joins TRBV20-1 to TRBJ2-1, with a tentative D call TRBD2 (5 bases). Trimming removed 3 bases from V and 3 bases from J, with 12 bases in between. Germline loops: CDR1 DFQATT, CDR2 SNEGSKA (reference sequence). This CDR3 comprises 14 residues. CDR3 nucleotide sequence: TGCAGTGCTAGGGCCCTTCGGGGCTACAATGAGCAGTTCTTC. Translating it yields CSARALRGYNEQFF.

The chain combines TRBV6-2 or TRBV6-3 with TRBJ1-2; 8 bases line up with TRBD1. After removal of 4 bases from V and 4 bases from J, the junction contained 8 bases not matched to a gene. Germline loops: CDR1 MNHEY, CDR2 SVGEGT. The CDR3 runs 15 residues. The DNA of the CDR3 is TGTGCCAGCAGTTCCCGGACAGGGAGTGGCTATGGCTACACCTTC. This codes for CASSSRTGSGYGYTF.

The chain employs TRBV29-1 and TRBJ2-1, with D perhaps TRBD1 (6 bases). The CDR3 length is 14 residues. Deletions cut 6 bases from V and 6 bases from J, with 18 bases between. Per the germline V gene, CDR1 is SQVTM and CDR2 is ANQGSEA. The CDR3 reads CSVLLDSSGNEQFF. The CDR3 coding sequence is TGCAGCGTGCTTCTGGACAGTAGTGGCAATGAGCAGTTCTTC.

The V gene is TRBV7-6, the J gene TRBJ2-2; 7 nucleotides line up with TRBD2. This CDR3 spans 16 amino acids. CDR1 and CDR2 from the germline V gene are SGHVS and FNYEAQ. V was pared by 5 bases and J by 4 bases, with 10 bases of the junction left unmatched. The CDR3 is CASSPNRWGGTGELFF. DNA for the CDR3: TGTGCCAGCAGCCCCAACCGGTGGGGGGGCACCGGGGAGCTGTTTTTT.

The chain combines TRBV10-3 with TRBJ2-1; TRBD2 matches 11 bases. Germline V gene sequence: CDR1 ENHRY, CDR2 SYGVKD. Losses at the gene ends were 4 bases for V and 3 bases for J; bases not matched to a gene: 5. The CDR3 is 16 amino acids. CDR3 in amino acids: CAISGPGTSGYNEQFF. CDR3 DNA: TGTGCCATCAGTGGACCCGGGACTAGCGGCTACAATGAGCAGTTCTTC.

This clonotype was counted between two and nine times. The rearrangement links TRBV5-1 to TRBJ1-2; possibly TRBD1 for D (6 bases). The germline V and J ends were trimmed by 0 bases and 5 bases, with 17 bases remaining between them. Germline V gene data show CDR1 as SGHRS and CDR2 as YFSETQ. The CDR3 has 16 residues. DNA for the CDR3: TGCGCCAGCAGCTTGGCCATTCGGGGGCGCCGGTATGGCTACACCTTC. Protein: CASSLAIRGRRYGYTF.

This clonotype was seen ten or more times. The chain carries TRBV6-2 or TRBV6-3 and TRBJ2-1; 9 bases are shared with TRBD2. The CDR3 runs 17 residues. Germline V lookup: CDR1 MNHEY, CDR2 SVGEGT. With 5 bases clipped from V and 6 bases from J, the junction kept 14 bases outside the gene matches. In DNA form, the CDR3 reads TGTGCCAGCAGTAACCCGCGGGGGGGCCGGCGGAGCAATGAGCAGTTCTTC. Translated, it gives CASSNPRGGRRSNEQFF.

The rearrangement links TRBV7-2 to TRBJ2-3; D might be TRBD2 (6 bases). The germline gives CDR1 SGHTA, CDR2 FQGNSA. Trimming left V 8 bases short and J 2 bases short, with 17 bases between. The length of the CDR3 is 15 residues. CDR3 in amino acids: CASPRDFLHTDTQYF. Here the CDR3 DNA reads TGTGCCAGCCCGAGGGACTTTTTGCACACAGATACGCAGTATTTT.

This clonotype was recorded many times. CDR3 amino acids: CASSGTATYEQYF. CDR3 bases: TGTGCCAGCTCGGGAACCGCCACCTACGAGCAGTACTTC. This chain uses TRBV18 with TRBJ2-7; D uncertain. This CDR3 region has 13 residues. Trimming stripped 6 bases from V and 2 bases from J, with 11 bases between. Germline V gives CDR1 KGHSH, CDR2 LQKENI.

V gene TRBV5-6 combines with J gene TRBJ2-7; possibly TRBD1 for D (6 bases). The CDR3 totals 13 residues. The V end lost 2 bases, the J end lost 7 bases, and 13 bases lay between the germline ends. Per germline, CDR1 SGHDT and CDR2 YYEEEE. This chain's CDR3 is CASSFYRAVEQYV. In nucleotides, the CDR3 is TGTGCCAGCAGCTTTTACAGGGCGGTGGAGCAGTACGTC.

A few counts support this clonotype. The chain couples TRBV7-2 to TRBJ2-3; 7 nucleotides line up with TRBD2. The length of the CDR3 is 15 residues. J lost 4 bases, V lost 3 bases, and 7 bases had no gene match. Germline lookup yields CDR1 SGHTA and CDR2 FQGNSA. CDR3: CASSFGGFPSDTQYF. As DNA, the CDR3 is TGTGCCAGCAGCTTCGGGGGGTTCCCGTCAGATACGCAGTATTTT.

The J gene is TRBJ2-7, the V gene TRBV5-1; D remains unclear. The CDR3 is 13 amino acids. V lost 1 base, J lost 2 bases, and 7 bases lay in between. Germline V gives CDR1 SGHRS, CDR2 YFSETQ. CDR3 loop: CASSLMATYEQYF. In DNA, the CDR3 is TGCGCCAGCAGCTTGATGGCCACCTACGAGCAGTACTTC.

In this sample, this clonotype turned up a few times. This chain uses TRBV6-1 with TRBJ1-5; a weak D match, TRBD1 (6 bases). The CDR3 runs to 13 residues. Germline CDR1 MNHNS, CDR2 SASEGT. Trimming removed 6 bases at V and 9 bases at J, with 15 bases between. The CDR3 protein is CASSSYRARPQHF. The CDR3 DNA sequence: TGTGCCAGCAGCTCCTACAGGGCTCGGCCCCAGCATTTT.

This clonotype came up many times. The rearrangement links TRBV4-3 to TRBJ2-1; perhaps TRBD2 as D (7 bases). The ends were cut back, 2 bases at V and 8 bases at J, with 16 bases in the middle. The CDR3 is 15 amino acids. Germline-derived CDR1 and CDR2 are LGHNA and YSLEER. CDR3 sequence (DNA): TGCGCCAGCAGCCAATACCGGGGGGCAGGCGATGAGCAGTTCTTC. Amino acid sequence: CASSQYRGAGDEQFF.